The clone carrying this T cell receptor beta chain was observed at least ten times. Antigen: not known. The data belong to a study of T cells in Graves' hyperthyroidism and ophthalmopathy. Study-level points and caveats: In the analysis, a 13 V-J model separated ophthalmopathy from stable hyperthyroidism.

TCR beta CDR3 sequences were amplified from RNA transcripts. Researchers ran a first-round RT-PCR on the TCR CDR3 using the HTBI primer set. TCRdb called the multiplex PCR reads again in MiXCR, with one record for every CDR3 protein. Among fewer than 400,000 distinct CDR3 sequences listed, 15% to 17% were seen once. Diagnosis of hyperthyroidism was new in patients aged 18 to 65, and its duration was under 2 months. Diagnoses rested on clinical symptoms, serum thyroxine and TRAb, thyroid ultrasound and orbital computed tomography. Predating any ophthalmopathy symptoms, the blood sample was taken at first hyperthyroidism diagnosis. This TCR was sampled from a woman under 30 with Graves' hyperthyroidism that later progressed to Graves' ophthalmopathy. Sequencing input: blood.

The DNA of the CDR3 is TGCGCCAGCAGCTTTAGTGGCGGACTAGCCGCCTTTGATGAGCAGTTCTTC. Translation gives CASSFSGGLAAFDEQFF. The V call is TRBV5-1, the J call TRBJ2-1, with 8 bases aligning to TRBD2. This CDR3 has 17 residues. With V trimmed by 2 bases and J by 8 bases, 15 bases remained unmatched. The V gene's germline CDR1 is SGHRS and CDR2 YFSETQ.